The 11 T cell receptor beta chains presented below share a single source sample, sequenced in a study of blood T cell repertoires in COVID-19 (TCRdb year 2020). Library preparation was by the immunoSEQ multiplex PCR assay. TCRdb retrieved this table from immuneACCESS and kept in-frame rearrangements only. Not all clones are present; in checked studies, unresolved V genes account for under half, and no reason is known for the remainder. The sample contains more than 25,000 clones, roughly 90% of them found a single time. The ten largest make up roughly 0.59% of the sample. Sequencing was performed on peripheral blood. Receptors were obtained from a woman between 40 and 50 years old with active or convalescent COVID-19.

V gene TRBV19 combines with J gene TRBJ2-2; D might be TRBD1 (5 bases). Trimming stripped 7 bases from V and 6 bases from J, with 18 bases between. The CDR3 contains 15 residues. Germline-derived CDR1 and CDR2 are LNHDA and SQIVND (reference sequence). The CDR3 DNA is TGTGCCAGTACCTCGGTGGGGCGTCTATCCGGGGAGCTGTTTTTT. Encoded protein: CASTSVGRLSGELFF. The whole variable domain, remainder taken from reference TRBV19 and TRBJ2-2, is DGGITQSPKYLFRKEGQNVTLSCEQNLNHDAMYWYRQDPGQGLRLIYYSQIVNDFQKGDIAEGYSVSREKKESFPLTVTSAQKNPTAFYLCASTSVGRLSGELFFGEGSRLTVL.

The CDR3 is CASSLRTGRNNEKLFF. CDR3 nucleotide sequence: TGTGCCAGCAGCCTACGGACAGGGCGAAATAATGAAAAACTGTTTTTT. The V and J genes are TRBV7-2 and TRBJ1-4; 8 bases are a match to TRBD1. The ends lost 5 bases at V and 4 bases at J; junction bases unmatched: 9. The CDR3 consists of 16 residues. Germline CDR1 is SGHTA and CDR2 is FQGNSA.

The chain employs TRBV2 and TRBJ1-2, with 9 bases fitting TRBD1. Germline CDR1 and CDR2: SNHLY and FYNNEI. The CDR3 has 14 amino acids. The trim removed 6 bases at V and 3 bases at J, leaving 5 bases unmatched. In nucleotides, the CDR3 is TGTGCCAGCAGCGGCCGGACAGGGGACTATGGCTACACCTTC. Translating gives CASSGRTGDYGYTF.

The J gene is TRBJ2-3, the V gene TRBV4-3, with 16 bases aligning to TRBD2. The length of the CDR3 is 21 residues. Germline trimming cut 0 bases from V and 1 base from J; bases unmatched to any gene: 10. Germline CDR1 reads LGHNA; CDR2 reads YSLEER. CDR3 in amino acids: CASSQDGTSGGALDRTDTQYF. CDR3 bases: TGCGCCAGCAGCCAAGACGGGACTAGCGGGGGGGCATTGGATCGCACAGATACGCAGTATTTT.

This chain links TRBV6-1 with TRBJ2-7; no reliable D call. V lost 3 bases to trimming and J lost 1 base, with 10 bases between them. This CDR3 spans 14 amino acids. CDR1 is MNHNS, CDR2 SASEGT, per germline. The CDR3 region is CASSDTGRSYEQYF. CDR3 bases: TGTGCCAGCAGTGATACGGGTCGTTCCTACGAGCAGTACTTC.

The genes are TRBV3-1 (or the pseudogene TRBV3-2) and TRBJ2-2; 7 bases are a match to TRBD2. CDR1 and CDR2 (germline): LGHDT, YNNKEL (reference sequence). The CDR3 totals 14 residues. J was trimmed by 3 bases and V by 6 bases; bases with no gene match: 4. The CDR3 DNA is TGTGCCAGCAGTCTTGGGAGGGACACCGGGGAGCTGTTTTTT. It codes for CASSLGRDTGELFF.

This clone showed up just a few times. The chain employs TRBV6-5 and TRBJ2-7; 11 bases are shared with TRBD1. Unmatched junction bases numbered 9, after V lost 3 bases and J lost 5 bases. The CDR3 length is 16 residues. CDR1 is MNHEY and CDR2 is SVGAGI in the germline V gene. In nucleotides, the CDR3 is TGTGCCAGCAGTTATGGACCGGGACAGGGGGATAACGAGCAGTACTTC. It is translated as CASSYGPGQGDNEQYF.

The chain employs TRBV28 and TRBJ1-5; D is uncertain. Trimming took 6 bases from V and 7 from J, leaving 16 bases between them. Looked up from germline, CDR1 is MDHEN and CDR2 is SYDVKM. The CDR3 runs 14 residues. The CDR3 region is CASSSAEVHQPQHF. CDR3 DNA: TGTGCCAGCAGCTCCGCTGAGGTTCACCAGCCCCAGCATTTT.

The chain joins TRBV19 to TRBJ1-2, with 8 positions matching TRBD1. The CDR3 spans 15 residues. CDR1 and CDR2 from the germline V gene are LNHDA and SQIVND (reference sequence). V trimming: 6 bases; J trimming: 0 bases; junction bases outside the gene matches: 6. The CDR3 sequence: CASRNPGGANYGYTF. CDR3 bases: TGTGCCAGTAGGAACCCAGGGGGCGCTAACTATGGCTACACCTTC.

V usage is TRBV23-1 and J usage is TRBJ2-5, with unresolved D. TRBV23-1 is labeled an ORF, and its function is uncertain. Trimming shortened V by 4 bases and J by 2 bases, and 17 bases separated the two germline ends. The CDR3 extends over 16 amino acids. This CDR3 is CASSLPMCAQQETQYF. CDR3 DNA sequence: TGCGCCAGCAGTCTCCCTATGTGCGCACAGCAAGAGACCCAGTACTTC.

The chain recombines TRBV30 with TRBJ1-3; 7 bases align to TRBD1. V shed 4 bases, J shed 3 bases, and the junction held 3 bases outside the gene matches. The CDR3 is 13 amino acids. Germline values: CDR1 GTSNPN, CDR2 SVGIG (reference sequence). This CDR3 is CAWTTGFGNTIYF. CDR3 in DNA: TGTGCCTGGACGACAGGGTTTGGAAACACCATATATTTT.